The 20 T cell receptor beta chains below come from one sample, sequenced in a study of blood T cell repertoires in COVID-19. Sequencing was performed with immunoSEQ multiplex PCR; in TCRdb, only in-frame clones are kept and a portion is missing. The sample includes approximately 360,000 clones, over 75% seen only once; the top ten take over 0.9%. Sequencing was done on a sample of PBMCs or T cells enriched from blood (not recorded which). All receptors derive from a woman aged 25 to 39 with acute COVID-19.

The chain carries TRBV7-6 and TRBJ2-3; D is unclear. Germline V gives CDR1 SGHVS, CDR2 FNYEAQ. This CDR3 comprises 13 residues. Trimming took 3 bases from V and 0 from J, leaving 4 bases between them. The CDR3 sequence: CASSFGSTDTQYF. The CDR3 DNA reads as TGTGCCAGCAGCTTCGGGAGCACAGATACGCAGTATTTT.

This clone has only one observation. J is TRBJ1-4 and V is TRBV5-6; 7 positions agree with TRBD1. Germline V CDR1 and CDR2: SGHDT, YYEEEE. J was trimmed by 3 bases and V by 2 bases; bases with no gene match: 13. The CDR3 runs 18 residues. The CDR3 loop is CASSLGRRGRISNEKLFF. The CDR3, as DNA: TGTGCCAGCAGCTTAGGGCGAAGGGGGCGCATTTCTAATGAAAAACTGTTTTTT.

The chain couples TRBV7-3 to TRBJ1-1, with D hard to call. CDR3 length: 14 amino acids. V lost 0 bases, J lost 5 bases, and 10 bases lay in between. From germline, CDR1 is SGHTA and CDR2 FQGTGA. CDR3: CASSLTPGRTEAFF. The CDR3 nucleotides read TGTGCCAGCAGCTTAACGCCCGGGAGGACTGAAGCTTTCTTT.

V usage is TRBV7-2 and J usage is TRBJ2-3, with TRBD1 identical over 7 bases. The V segment lost 5 bases and the J segment 2 bases; nucleotides outside the gene matches: 7. Germline CDR1 reads SGHTA; CDR2 reads FQGNSA. This CDR3 is built from 15 residues. The CDR3, as DNA: TGTGCCAGCAGCGTGCCTAGGGGGCTCACAGATACGCAGTATTTT. It yields the protein CASSVPRGLTDTQYF.

The chain uses TRBV6-5 and TRBJ1-1; D unresolved. V was clipped by 7 bases and J by 0 bases, with 15 bases between them. Looked up from germline, CDR1 is MNHEY and CDR2 is SVGAGI. This CDR3 has 15 residues. The CDR3 is CASTGNRHLNTEAFF. DNA for the CDR3: TGTGCCAGCACGGGGAATAGACATCTGAACACTGAAGCTTTCTTT.

Only one count was recorded for this clone. This chain links TRBV6-5 with TRBJ1-5, with D hard to call. Germline V gene data show CDR1 as MNHEY and CDR2 as SVGAGI. V lost 2 bases to trimming and J lost 6 bases, with 5 bases between them. CDR3 length: 12 residues. CDR3 loop: CASSYAGQPQHF. As DNA, the CDR3 is TGTGCCAGCAGTTACGCGGGTCAGCCCCAGCATTTT.

The chain couples TRBV6-5 to TRBJ2-7; D ambiguous. This CDR3 has 11 residues. The germline V gene encodes CDR1 MNHEY and CDR2 SVGAGI. Trimming pared 4 bases from V and 6 bases from J, leaving 7 bases between. DNA of the CDR3: TGTGCCAGCAGTTCCTTATCCGAGCAGTACTTC. Translated, it gives CASSSLSEQYF.

The chain is built from TRBV11-2 and TRBJ1-1; unclear D gene. Germline CDR1 is SGHAT and CDR2 is FQNNGV. There are 15 residues in the CDR3. V was cut by 0 bases and J by 6 bases, with 14 bases left in between. The CDR3: CASSLDFAGLSEAFF. CDR3 DNA: TGTGCCAGCAGCTTAGATTTTGCAGGACTATCTGAAGCTTTCTTT.

The rearrangement uses TRBV3-1 (or the pseudogene TRBV3-2) and TRBJ1-2, with TRBD1 as a possible D gene (5 bases). V was trimmed by 4 bases and J by 8 bases, leaving 8 bases between them. Germline V gene sequence: CDR1 LGHDT, CDR2 YNNKEL (reference sequence). CDR3 size: 11 residues. The CDR3 coding sequence is TGTGCCAGCAGCCGAAAGGGGGGCTACACCTTC. Amino acid sequence: CASSRKGGYTF.

The table lists this clone with a count of one. The CDR3 region is CAWSKGDSGNTIYF. The CDR3 DNA reads TGTGCCTGGAGTAAAGGGGACTCTGGAAACACCATATATTTT. The chain links TRBV30 to TRBJ1-3; D is possibly TRBD1 (5 bases). The CDR3 contains 14 residues. Germline loops: CDR1 GTSNPN, CDR2 SVGIG (reference sequence). Trimming cost V 2 bases and J 0 bases, with 8 bases left between them.

The rearrangement links TRBV5-1 to TRBJ2-2; 14 bases fit TRBD2. The CDR3 loop spans 17 amino acids. CDR1 and CDR2 from the germline V gene are SGHRS and YFSETQ. With 4 bases clipped from V and 5 bases from J, the junction kept 7 bases outside the gene matches. The CDR3 loop reads CASSPLGLAGETGELFF. The CDR3 DNA sequence: TGCGCCAGCAGCCCCTTGGGACTAGCGGGGGAGACCGGGGAGCTGTTTTTT.

The V and J genes are TRBV5-1 and TRBJ1-1, with D uncertain. The germline V and J ends were trimmed by 3 bases and 5 bases, with 17 bases remaining between them. This CDR3 contains 15 residues. Germline CDR1 is SGHRS and CDR2 is YFSETQ. CDR3 sequence reads: CASSSTTGPGTEAFF. The CDR3 DNA reads TGCGCCAGCAGCTCAACCACGGGCCCGGGAACTGAAGCTTTCTTT.

The chain recombines TRBV6-4 with TRBJ2-2, with 9 bases aligning to TRBD1. The germline gives CDR1 MRHNA, CDR2 SNTAGT. The length of the CDR3 is 15 residues. Trimming at V came to 1 base and at J to 9 bases, leaving 6 bases not matched to a gene. The CDR3 DNA is TGTGCCAGCAGTGACTACGGGACAGGGACGAGGGAGCTGTTTTTT. Its protein product is CASSDYGTGTRELFF.

This chain links TRBV2 with TRBJ1-4; 9 nucleotides align to TRBD1. J gave up 7 bases and V 6 bases, and 9 bases lay outside the gene matches. CDR1 and CDR2 from the germline V gene are SNHLY and FYNNEI. The CDR3 extends over 15 amino acids. The CDR3, as DNA: TGTGCCAGCAGACATGAACAGGGGGCGCTTGAAAAACTGTTTTTT. Encoded protein: CASRHEQGALEKLFF.

The chain combines TRBV5-6 with TRBJ1-2; TRBD1 matches at 9 bases. V gave up 6 bases and J gave up 9 bases; unmatched junction bases: 9. This CDR3 comprises 13 residues. Germline V gene lookup returns CDR1 SGHDT and CDR2 YYEEEE. This CDR3 is CASNHPDRGSYTF. The CDR3 bases are TGTGCCAGCAACCACCCGGACAGGGGTAGCTACACCTTC.

The chain uses TRBV6-5 and TRBJ2-7; D might be TRBD1 (6 bases). V lost 6 bases and J lost 2, with 14 bases in between. The CDR3 is made up of 14 amino acids. Germline CDR1 and CDR2: MNHEY and SVGAGI. Here the CDR3 DNA reads TGTGCCAGCAGCCCCTACAGGGAAACCTACGAGCAGTACTTC. Protein: CASSPYRETYEQYF.

This chain joins TRBV5-1 and TRBJ1-4; D gene ambiguous. The CDR3 consists of 12 residues. V was pared by 4 bases and J by 10 bases, with 11 bases between. The germline CDR1 and CDR2 sequences are SGHRS and YFSETQ. The CDR3 DNA sequence: TGCGCCAGCAGCGCCGGGCGGGGAAAACTGTTTTTT. Its protein is CASSAGRGKLFF. Using reference TRBV5-1 and TRBJ1-4 for the parts outside the CDR3, the full variable domain is KAGVTQTPRYLIKTRGQQVTLSCSPISGHRSVSWYQQTPGQGLQFLFEYFSETQRNKGNFPGRFSGRQFSNSRSEMNVSTLELGDSALYLCASSAGRGKLFFGSGTQLSVL.

There are a few counts of this clone. The rearrangement joins TRBV11-1 to TRBJ2-7; TRBD1 agrees at 7 bases. This CDR3 is 13 amino acids long. Germline V lookup: CDR1 SGHAT, CDR2 FQDESV (reference sequence). With 5 bases clipped from V and 5 bases from J, the junction kept 6 bases outside the gene matches. CDR3 DNA: TGTGCCAGCAGCCGAGGGACAGCCAACGAGCAGTACTTC. As protein: CASSRGTANEQYF. Full variable domain (remainder filled in from reference TRBV11-1 and TRBJ2-7): EAEVAQSPRYKITEKSQAVAFWCDPISGHATLYWYRQILGQGPELLVQFQDESVVDDSQLPKDRFSAERLKGVDSTLKIQPAELGDSAMYLCASSRGTANEQYFGPGTRLTVT.

This chain connects TRBV3-1 (or the pseudogene TRBV3-2) to TRBJ2-3, with D perhaps TRBD2 (6 bases). V was trimmed by 4 bases and J by 3 bases, leaving 17 bases between them. The CDR3 extends over 16 amino acids. Germline V CDR1 and CDR2: LGHDT, YNNKEL (reference sequence). The CDR3 DNA reads as TGTGCCAGCAGCCCTCTTACCGGGGGAGTGACAGATACGCAGTATTTT. Translated, it gives CASSPLTGGVTDTQYF.

The CDR3 sequence is CASTRTRLSSYNEQFF. The DNA for the CDR3 is TGTGCCAGCACCCGGACTCGTTTAAGTTCCTACAATGAGCAGTTCTTC. The rearrangement uses TRBV21-1 and TRBJ2-1; no DNA check was done on the table's D call, TRBD2. TRBV21-1 is a pseudogene segment. CDR3 length: 16 amino acids.